The 20 T cell receptor beta chains given below trace back to one sample, sequenced in a study of shared clonotypes between healthy human individuals (TCRdb year 2020). Receptor amplification or capture employed the immunoSEQ multiplex PCR assay. TCRdb holds this immuneACCESS table with in-frame rearrangements only. Some clones are missing; in checked studies, unresolved V genes explain under half, and the rest has no known cause. The sample includes a few hundred thousand clones, with around 97% observed a single time. Clones ranked in the top ten supply about 0.06% of the sample. Material: naive CD4+ T cells sorted from blood. According to the study, the label for this sample's cell subset or site signals: CD45RA+ positively selected. The receptors here all came from a young woman in good health.

The chain carries TRBV2 and TRBJ2-3; D is possibly TRBD1 (6 bases). Germline values: CDR1 SNHLY, CDR2 FYNNEI. The CDR3 is made up of 15 amino acids. V dropped 6 bases and J dropped 1 base, with 14 bases sitting between them. The CDR3 nucleotides read TGTGCCAGCAGACCGCTCAGACAGGGCACAGATACGCAGTATTTT. Translated, it gives CASRPLRQGTDTQYF.

CDR3 coding DNA: TGTGCCAGCAGCCTCCAAGGTCTAGCGGTGGAGACCCAGTACTTC. This encodes CASSLQGLAVETQYF. The genes are TRBV2 and TRBJ2-5; 7 bases match TRBD2. The CDR3 covers 15 residues. Germline loops: CDR1 SNHLY, CDR2 FYNNEI. The ends lost 6 bases at V and 5 bases at J; junction bases unmatched: 12. The complete variable domain, with remaining parts taken from reference TRBV2 and TRBJ2-5, reads EPEVTQTPSHQVTQMGQEVILRCVPISNHLYFYWYRQILGQKVEFLVSFYNNEISEKSEIFDDQFSVERPDGSNFTLKIRSTKLEDSAMYFCASSLQGLAVETQYFGPGTRLLVL.

The sample holds one count of this clone. V and J are TRBV5-1 and TRBJ1-4; D is perhaps TRBD1 (5 bases). The V gene lost 0 bases and the J gene lost 6 bases, with 9 bases spanning the gap. Germline CDR1 and CDR2: SGHRS and YFSETQ. CDR3 length: 14 amino acids. This CDR3 reads CASSLEGTDEKLFF. CDR3 DNA: TGCGCCAGCAGCTTGGAGGGGACGGATGAAAAACTGTTTTTT.

The V call is TRBV11-2, the J call TRBJ2-3; the D gene is possibly TRBD1 (5 bases). The CDR3 runs 17 residues. With 2 bases removed from V and 1 base from J, the gap between germline ends came to 16 bases. The germline gives CDR1 SGHAT, CDR2 FQNNGV. CDR3 region: CASSLHPRTSGTDTQYF. The CDR3 DNA reads TGTGCCAGCAGCTTACACCCTCGGACATCTGGCACAGATACGCAGTATTTT.

The rearrangement uses TRBV19 and TRBJ1-3; no firm D call. V lost 0 bases to trimming and J lost 4 bases, with 10 bases between them. Per the germline V gene, CDR1 is LNHDA and CDR2 is SQIVND (reference sequence). This CDR3 contains 15 residues. The CDR3 coding sequence is TGTGCCAGTAGTATAGACGGTGCTTCGGGAAACACCATATATTTT. Translation gives CASSIDGASGNTIYF.

This chain joins TRBV11-2 and TRBJ2-1; 16 nucleotides line up with TRBD2. Trimming took 5 bases from V and 6 from J; bases not matched to a gene: 7. Germline CDR1 and CDR2: SGHAT and FQNNGV. This CDR3 is built from 17 residues. The chain's CDR3 is CASSPGTSGRAPNEQFF. The CDR3 region has the DNA TGTGCCAGCAGCCCCGGGACTAGCGGGAGGGCCCCCAATGAGCAGTTCTTC.

CDR3: CATRLDSQETQYF. The CDR3 nucleotides are TGTGCCACCCGACTCGACAGCCAAGAGACCCAGTACTTC. The genes are TRBV10-3 and TRBJ2-5, with D maybe TRBD1 (5 bases). The CDR3 length is 13 residues. Deletions cut 10 bases from V and 1 base from J, with 13 bases between. The germline V gene encodes CDR1 ENHRY and CDR2 SYGVKD.

The CDR3 DNA reads TGCAGCGCCGTCCTCCTCCGGGAGGGCAGTTACGAGCAGTACTTC. It translates to CSAVLLREGSYEQYF. This chain joins TRBV29-1 and TRBJ2-5, with 8 bases matching TRBD2. TRBJ2-7 matches the DNA end more closely, so the J call is doubtful. There are 15 residues in the CDR3. Germline CDR1 SQVTM, CDR2 ANQGSEA.

The genes are TRBV6-4 and TRBJ1-2; D unresolved. Trimming took off 4 bases at V and 5 bases at J, with 11 bases between the two ends. The CDR3 runs to 13 residues. In germline, CDR1 is MRHNA, CDR2 SNTAGT. The CDR3 protein is CASSAIGRYGYTF. As DNA, the CDR3 is TGTGCCAGCAGTGCAATTGGGAGGTATGGCTACACCTTC.

This rearrangement joins TRBV19 to TRBJ1-1; 8 nucleotides agree with TRBD1. Germline V gene lookup returns CDR1 LNHDA and CDR2 SQIVND (reference sequence). The CDR3 runs to 14 residues. Trimming took 6 bases from V and 9 from J; bases not matched to a gene: 12. In DNA, the CDR3 is TGTGCCAGTAGCTTAGGACAGGGAGAACTTAAAGCTTTCTTT. Protein product: CASSLGQGELKAFF.

V and J are TRBV10-1 and TRBJ2-7; 7 bases align to TRBD2. Germline CDR1 is WNHNN and CDR2 is SYGVQD (reference sequence). The junction had 8 bases not matched to a gene; V was cut back by 3 bases and J by 6 bases. The CDR3 consists of 14 residues. The CDR3 loop is CASSEGSSGSEQYF. The DNA of the CDR3 is TGCGCCAGCAGTGAAGGCTCTAGCGGTAGCGAGCAGTACTTC.

The chain is built from TRBV28 and TRBJ2-1; TRBD2 matches 10 bases. The ends lost 7 bases at V and 7 bases at J; junction bases unmatched: 10. CDR3 size: 15 residues. CDR1 and CDR2 (germline): MDHEN, SYDVKM. The CDR3 DNA reads TGTGCCAGCATCCTAGCGGGAGTGGAGGGGAATGAGCAGTTCTTC. The encoded protein is CASILAGVEGNEQFF.

The chain combines TRBV19 with TRBJ2-1; the D gene is possibly TRBD2 (5 bases). Trimming shortened V by 5 bases and J by 2 bases, and 16 bases separated the two germline ends. This CDR3 is 16 amino acids long. Germline assignment: CDR1 LNHDA and CDR2 SQIVND (reference sequence). CDR3 nucleotide sequence: TGTGCCAGTAGTTTCCTTGCGGGCCCGACCTACAATGAGCAGTTCTTC. It is translated as CASSFLAGPTYNEQFF.

This chain joins TRBV11-2 and TRBJ2-2; the match to TRBD1 covers 10 bases. V lost 5 bases, J lost 5 bases, and 8 bases stayed unmatched. The CDR3 runs 16 residues. Germline V gene data show CDR1 as SGHAT and CDR2 as FQNNGV. The CDR3 nucleotides read TGTGCCAGCAGCCCACTCGGGACAGGGGTGACCGGGGAGCTGTTTTTT. Its protein is CASSPLGTGVTGELFF.

The CDR3 nucleotides are TGCAGTGCTAGAGATATAAACACCATATATTTT. It is translated as CSARDINTIYF. The rearrangement joins TRBV20-1 to TRBJ1-3; D unresolved. The length of the CDR3 is 11 residues. The germline gives CDR1 DFQATT, CDR2 SNEGSKA (reference sequence). V lost 0 bases, J lost 6 bases, and 3 bases lay in between.

The V call is TRBV28, the J call TRBJ2-1; 10 nucleotides match TRBD2. This CDR3 has 16 residues. In germline, CDR1 is MDHEN, CDR2 SYDVKM. Unmatched junction bases numbered 11, after V lost 5 bases and J lost 7 bases. The CDR3 region has the DNA TGTGCCAGCAGTATTCCCTTAGCGGGGGGTTTGAATGAGCAGTTCTTC. Translated: CASSIPLAGGLNEQFF.

This chain joins TRBV25-1 and TRBJ1-2, with D possibly TRBD1 on 5 matching bases. Trimming took off 3 bases at V and 4 bases at J, with 12 bases between the two ends. Germline-derived CDR1 and CDR2 are MGHDK and SYGVNS. This CDR3 comprises 14 residues. CDR3 loop: CASSEGGRVYGYTF. The DNA of the CDR3 is TGTGCCAGCAGTGAGGGAGGCAGGGTCTATGGCTACACCTTC.

This sequence joins TRBV19 and TRBJ2-7; perhaps D is TRBD1 or TRBD2 (6 bases each). Per the germline V gene, CDR1 is LNHDA and CDR2 is SQIVND (reference sequence). This CDR3 has 13 residues. Trimming removed 3 bases from V and 6 bases from J, with 12 bases in between. The CDR3 is CASSIPGGREQYF. The CDR3 region has the DNA TGTGCCAGTAGTATCCCCGGGGGCCGCGAGCAGTACTTC.

The chain recombines TRBV4-2 with TRBJ2-3, with 10 bases lining up with TRBD1. The CDR3 has 18 amino acids. V trimming: 2 bases; J trimming: 5 bases; junction bases outside the gene matches: 13. The germline gives CDR1 LGHNA, CDR2 YNFKEQ. The CDR3 nucleotides read TGTGCCAGCAGCCAACTACTCTCAGGACAGGGGGAGGGAGATACGCAGTATTTT. This sequence encodes CASSQLLSGQGEGDTQYF.

This clone appeared once. The V and J genes are TRBV27 and TRBJ1-1; TRBD1 aligns across 7 bases. Germline assignment: CDR1 MNHEY and CDR2 SMNVEV (reference sequence). The CDR3 length is 15 residues. The J segment lost 7 bases and the V segment lost 5 bases, leaving 13 bases of the junction unmatched. CDR3 protein: CASSRWTGGYGEAFF. CDR3 sequence (DNA): TGTGCCAGCAGTCGCTGGACAGGTGGTTATGGTGAAGCTTTCTTT.